These T cell receptor beta chains were read from a single sample in a study of blood T cell repertoires in COVID-19. The protocol was immunoSEQ multiplex PCR, while the TCRdb copy is restricted to in-frame clones and leaves out a portion. The sample has about 320,000 clones; roughly 90% are singletons. Sequencing was carried out using peripheral blood. Receptor source: a man aged 18 to 30 who had recovered from COVID-19. The conserved cysteine and the conserved F or W are not part of the CDR3 here. The listing skips clone size in some rows; elsewhere it reads once, few, many or a size class.

v_call,clone_size,cdr3_aa
TRBV18,NA,ASSPGEETEAF
TRBV11-1,NA,ASSSTGKYGYT
TRBV7-9,NA,ASSPQGAGDTQY
TRBV4-1,NA,ASSQVRGQGGSQPQH
TRBV9,NA,ASSVGHSSYNEQF
TRBV12-3/TRBV12-4,NA,ASMGQWDYGYT
TRBV6-5,NA,ASSYSVSYEQY
TRBV19,NA,ASSSRDRYEETQY
TRBV27,NA,ASSHDLLAGLHNEQF
TRBV5-1,NA,ASSLVGQYNSPLH
TRBV19,NA,ASTDRGDTEAF
TRBV5-1,NA,ASSLWGVETQY
TRBV12-3/TRBV12-4,NA,ASSFGRHTEAF
TRBV18,once,ASSPTGTGVGAGGETQY
TRBV5-1,NA,ASSLDREFSPLH
TRBV5-6,NA,ASSLWGLDYGYT
TRBV5-6,NA,ASGRTGSYEQY
TRBV5-1,NA,ASSPGQGESGANVLT
TRBV3-1/TRBV3-2,NA,ASSRHRTGQNTEAF
TRBV15,NA,ATRRFWDSLNTEAF
TRBV19,NA,ASSGQGGNYGYT
TRBV12-3/TRBV12-4,NA,ASSRTYTGRAF
TRBV10-3,NA,ASQQGNTEAF
TRBV6-5,NA,ASVNSRRGSYEQY
TRBV3-1/TRBV3-2,NA,ASSPGSRWEQY
TRBV4-2,NA,ASSQDNNEQF
TRBV28,NA,ASIATGGNQPQH
TRBV13,NA,ASSLRWGEGTDTQY
TRBV14,NA,ASSHQLAGNQETQY
TRBV7-9,NA,ASSLGTPTYEQY
TRBV6-5,NA,ASSSDRKRYGYT
TRBV10-3,NA,AIGDSAYNEQF
TRBV6-6,NA,ASRGTVLTYEQY
TRBV27,NA,ASSRESNQPQH
TRBV5-6,many,ASSGDRTEKLF
TRBV6-5,NA,ASSSGTGYGSYEQY
TRBV7-9,NA,ASSSDYGYT
TRBV6-4,NA,ASSEQASNNEQF
TRBV11-2,NA,ASSPSGLDLSPSTGTQY
TRBV13,NA,ASSATGGGALYQETQY
TRBV7-2,NA,ASSLALGFYSNQPQH
TRBV27,NA,ASRKEALRWTEAF
TRBV5-1,NA,ASSLGQGKTYEQY
TRBV5-1,NA,ASSDSPSTGINYGYT
TRBV3-1/TRBV3-2,NA,ASSQEIAAGVSQY
TRBV11-2,NA,ASSLVGGTKPEQY
TRBV5-4,NA,ATTFGGHGGAYEQY
TRBV5-1,NA,ASSSSPDGSSSYEQY
TRBV19,NA,ASSMSGIGSYNSPLH
TRBV5-1,NA,ASSLPGGEHEQY
TRBV9,NA,ASSVSGTENTEAF
TRBV19,once,ASSINGLAGGTEAF
TRBV29-1,NA,SVAVLDEQF
TRBV2,NA,ASAGTGDTGELF
TRBV12-3/TRBV12-4,NA,ASSLGQGDGYT